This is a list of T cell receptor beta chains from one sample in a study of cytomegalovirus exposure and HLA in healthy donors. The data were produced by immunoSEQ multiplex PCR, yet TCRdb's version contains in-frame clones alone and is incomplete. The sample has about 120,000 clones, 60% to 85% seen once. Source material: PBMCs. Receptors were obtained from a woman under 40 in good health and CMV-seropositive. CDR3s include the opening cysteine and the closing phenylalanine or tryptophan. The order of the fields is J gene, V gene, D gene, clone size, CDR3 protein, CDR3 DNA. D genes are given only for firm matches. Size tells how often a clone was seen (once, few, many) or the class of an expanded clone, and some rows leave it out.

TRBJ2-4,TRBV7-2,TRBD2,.,CASSLIGAGDHIQYF,TGTGCCAGCAGCTTAATAGGTGCGGGGGATCACATTCAGTACTTC
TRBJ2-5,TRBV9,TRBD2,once,CASSVMAGGRETQYF,TGTGCCAGCAGCGTAATGGCGGGGGGCCGGGAGACCCAGTACTTC
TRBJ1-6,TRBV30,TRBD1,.,CAWGKGQYYNSPLHF,TGTGCCTGGGGGAAGGGACAGTACTATAATTCACCCCTCCACTTT
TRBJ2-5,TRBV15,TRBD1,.,CATSPQGGQETQYF,TGTGCCACCAGCCCACAGGGGGGACAAGAGACCCAGTACTTC
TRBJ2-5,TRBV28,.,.,CASSPSDSKETQYF,TGTGCCAGCAGTCCCTCAGACAGCAAAGAGACCCAGTACTTC
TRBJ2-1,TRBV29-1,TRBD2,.,CSVGGLGGNEQFF,TGCAGCGTTGGGGGACTAGGGGGGAATGAGCAGTTCTTC
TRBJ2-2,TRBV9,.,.,CASSPLRGVTGELFF,TGTGCCAGCAGCCCCCTGCGCGGGGTCACCGGGGAGCTGTTTTTT
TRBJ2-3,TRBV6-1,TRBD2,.,CASLPGGGQTDTQYF,TGTGCCAGCCTCCCCGGGGGGGGGCAGACAGATACGCAGTATTTT
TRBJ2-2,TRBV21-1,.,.,CASTLKYPGDREGTGELFF,TGTGCCAGCACCCTGAAATACCCAGGGGACAGGGAAGGGACCGGGGAGCTGTTTTTT
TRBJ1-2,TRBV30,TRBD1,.,CAWSSPGQGVYGYTF,TGTGCCTGGAGTTCACCGGGACAGGGAGTCTATGGCTACACCTTC
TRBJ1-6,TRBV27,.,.,CASSFSGGSPLHF,TGTGCCAGCAGTTTTTCCGGGGGTTCACCCCTCCACTTT
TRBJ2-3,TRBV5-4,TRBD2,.,CASSSPQTRTSVGTDTQYF,TGTGCCAGCAGCTCCCCGCAGACAAGGACTAGCGTCGGCACAGATACGCAGTATTTT
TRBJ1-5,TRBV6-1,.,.,CASSDSWVGVNQPQHF,TGTGCCAGCAGTGATAGCTGGGTAGGCGTTAATCAGCCCCAGCATTTT
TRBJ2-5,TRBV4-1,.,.,CASSQDSSQVTGPKETQYF,TGCGCCAGCAGCCAAGACTCCAGCCAGGTGACAGGTCCCAAAGAGACCCAGTACTTC
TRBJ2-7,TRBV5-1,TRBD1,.,CASSRTGQGVEEQYF,TGCGCCAGCAGCCGAACGGGACAGGGGGTCGAGGAGCAGTACTTC
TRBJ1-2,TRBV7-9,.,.,CASSSYDSTPANYGYTF,TGTGCCAGCAGCTCTTATGACAGTACTCCGGCTAACTATGGCTACACCTTC
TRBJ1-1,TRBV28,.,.,CASSLARGEAFF,TGTGCCAGCAGTTTGGCCAGGGGTGAAGCTTTCTTT
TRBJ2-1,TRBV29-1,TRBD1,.,CSVGGTGGVLSYNEQFF,TGCAGCGTTGGTGGCACAGGGGGTGTCCTCTCCTACAATGAGCAGTTCTTC